These 6 T cell receptor beta chains were all obtained from the same sample, sequenced in a study of blood T cell repertoires in COVID-19. Data came from immunoSEQ multiplex PCR; TCRdb stores just in-frame clones and leaves some out. Among about 230,000 clones listed, more than 80% were seen once. Specimen: PBMCs or T cells enriched from blood (not recorded which). The receptor set was obtained from a man in his 60s who had recovered from COVID-19.

The V and J genes are TRBV7-9 and TRBJ2-7; 9 bases fit TRBD1. The CDR3 has 17 amino acids. CDR1 is SEHNR and CDR2 is FQNEAQ in the germline V gene (reference sequence). J lost 2 bases, V lost 7 bases, and 15 bases had no gene match. The CDR3 DNA reads as TGTGCCAGCACCAAACCACCCGGGACAGGGTTAACCTACGAGCAGTACTTC. Translated: CASTKPPGTGLTYEQYF.

The sample holds a few counts of this clone. The chain uses TRBV7-9 and TRBJ1-5; maybe TRBD1 (5 bases). This CDR3 has 16 amino acids. The germline gives CDR1 SEHNR, CDR2 FQNEAQ (reference sequence). V lost 2 bases and J lost 7, with 18 bases in between. The CDR3 DNA reads TGTGCCAGCAGCTTAAGAATCGGCAGGGAAGAACAGCCCCAGCATTTT. Protein sequence: CASSLRIGREEQPQHF.

This clone is a singleton in its sample. This chain uses TRBV15 with TRBJ1-1, with a weak D call TRBD1 (5 bases). The CDR3 contains 14 residues. The germline V gene encodes CDR1 LNHNV and CDR2 YYDKDF (reference sequence). Trimming cost V 7 bases and J 3 bases, with 15 bases left between them. CDR3 residues: CATTMVGGDTEAFF. In DNA form, the CDR3 reads TGTGCCACCACCATGGTTGGGGGGGACACTGAAGCTTTCTTT.

In its sample, this clone was seen a few times. V gene TRBV2 combines with J gene TRBJ1-1; perhaps TRBD1 as D (5 bases). V was shortened by 8 bases and J by 0 bases, with 13 bases between the two germline ends. Germline V gene sequence: CDR1 SNHLY, CDR2 FYNNEI. The CDR3 has 14 residues. In DNA, the CDR3 is TGTGCCAGCCTTAGGGAGGGGATGAACACTGAAGCTTTCTTT. It translates to CASLREGMNTEAFF.

The chain joins TRBV7-9 to TRBJ1-2, with D perhaps matching TRBD1 (6 bases). The ends were cut back, 3 bases at V and 8 bases at J, with 13 bases in the middle. This CDR3 is built from 13 residues. The germline gives CDR1 SEHNR, CDR2 FQNEAQ (reference sequence). CDR3 sequence (DNA): TGTGCCAGCAGCTTTAATCCAGGGGAGGGCTACACCTTC. Translation gives CASSFNPGEGYTF.

This chain uses TRBV7-2 with TRBJ1-2; possible D gene TRBD1, 5 bases. CDR1 is SGHTA, CDR2 FQGNSA, per germline. V was cut by 5 bases and J by 4 bases, with 14 bases left in between. The CDR3 runs 14 residues. The CDR3 nucleotides read TGTGCCAGCAGCATGGCGGGGCAGGTCTATGGCTACACCTTC. This encodes CASSMAGQVYGYTF.